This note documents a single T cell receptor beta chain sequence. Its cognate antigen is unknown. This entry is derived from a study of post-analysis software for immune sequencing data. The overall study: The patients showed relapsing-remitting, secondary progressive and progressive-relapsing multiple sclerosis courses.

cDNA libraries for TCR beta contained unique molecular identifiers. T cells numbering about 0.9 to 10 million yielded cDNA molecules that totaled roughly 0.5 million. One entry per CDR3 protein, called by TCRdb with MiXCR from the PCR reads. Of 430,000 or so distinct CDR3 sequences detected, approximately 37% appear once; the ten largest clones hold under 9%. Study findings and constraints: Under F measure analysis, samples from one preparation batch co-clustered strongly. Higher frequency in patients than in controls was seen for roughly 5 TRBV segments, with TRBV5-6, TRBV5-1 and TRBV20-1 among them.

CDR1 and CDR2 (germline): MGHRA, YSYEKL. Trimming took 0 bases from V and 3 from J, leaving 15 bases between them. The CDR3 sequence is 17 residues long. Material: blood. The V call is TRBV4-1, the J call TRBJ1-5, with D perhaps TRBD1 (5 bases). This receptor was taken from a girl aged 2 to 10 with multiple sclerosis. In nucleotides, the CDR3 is TGCGCCAGCAGCCAAGATCCTCCACAGGACTTCAATCAGCCCCAGCATTTT. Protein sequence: CASSQDPPQDFNQPQHF.